This T cell receptor (beta chain) derives from a study of cytomegalovirus exposure and HLA in healthy donors. In germline, CDR1 is MDHEN, CDR2 SYDVKM. Trimming at V came to 2 bases and at J to 4 bases, leaving 5 bases not matched to a gene. This CDR3 spans 14 amino acids. Study-level points and caveats: Previous analysis showed most TCR beta V segments were productive about 90% or about 30% of the time. With later analysis, a missense DCLRE1C variant became linked to TCR beta V- and J-gene trimming. Per published accounts, TCR beta sequences correctly predicted the HLA-A and HLA-B alleles of most subjects.

About this clone: Its target is unknown.

As for the donors, each was a healthy bone marrow donor. A multiplex PCR was run with 60 Vbeta primers and 13 Jbeta primers. Generated by immunoSEQ multiplex PCR, the TCRdb table keeps only in-frame clones and is missing some. Of almost 65,000 clones in the sample, over 70% are singletons; the top ten hold about 5%. This sequence joins TRBV28 and TRBJ2-7, with TRBD1 identical over 7 bases. This TCR came from a male donor in good health and CMV-seropositive. The sequenced sample was PBMCs. The CDR3 DNA reads as TGTGCCAGCAGTTTAGTCCGGGACAGATACGAGCAGTACTTC. Amino acids: CASSLVRDRYEQYF.